The rows below give T cell receptor beta chains drawn from one sample of a study of Graves' ophthalmopathy and Graves' hyperthyroidism. One entry per CDR3 protein results from TCRdb running MiXCR on the multiplex PCR reads. The top ten clones hold 44% of a sample with about 740,000 distinct CDR3 sequences, around 40% of them seen once. The sequenced material came from peripheral blood. These receptors were obtained from an adult man with Graves' ophthalmopathy. Each CDR3 is given with its conserved first and last residue. D genes are given only for firm matches. Only some rows state a clone size, as once, few, many or a class for expanded clones.

v_call	clone_size	d_call	j_call	cdr3_nt	cdr3_aa
TRBV12-3/TRBV12-4	NA	TRBD2	TRBJ2-5	TGTGCCAGCAGCCGAATTGCCGGGCAAAGACTAGCGGGAGCCCAAGAGACCCAGTACTTC	CASSRIAGQRLAGAQETQYF
TRBV7-2	many	NA	TRBJ2-7	TGTGCCAGCGCAATGACGGAAACCTACGAGCAGTACTTC	CASAMTETYEQYF
TRBV29-1	once	NA	TRBJ1-2	TGCAGCGGCCGATATGACTATGGCTACACCTTC	CSGRYDYGYTF
TRBV24-1	NA	NA	TRBJ1-2	TGTGCCAGCAGTTTACAATCAGGGGTCTATGGCTACACCTTC	CASSLQSGVYGYTF
TRBV7-2	NA	NA	TRBJ2-2	TGTGCCGTCAGGAAGGGGTCGAACACCGGGGAGCTGTTTTTT	CAVRKGSNTGELFF
TRBV7-6	many	NA	TRBJ2-5	TGTGCCAGCAGCTTAGAGGAGGGTGAGACCCAGTACTTC	CASSLEEGETQYF
TRBV29-1	NA	TRBD1	TRBJ2-7	TGCAGCGTTGTTTATCGGGACAGCTACGAGCAGTACTTC	CSVVYRDSYEQYF
TRBV7-2	NA	NA	TRBJ1-3	TGTGCCAGTGAGACTGGAAACACCATATATTTT	CASETGNTIYF
TRBV7-2	NA	NA	TRBJ2-7	TGTGCCAGCAGCTTAGCCAAATCGGGCAGGGGTTCCGACGAGCAGTACTTC	CASSLAKSGRGSDEQYF
TRBV4-3	NA	TRBD1	TRBJ1-1	TGCGCCAGCAGCACGGACAGGAACACTGGAGCTTTCTTT	CASSTDRNTGAFF
TRBV25-1	NA	TRBD1	TRBJ1-6	TGTGCCAGCAGTGAAATTAACAGGGGATATAATTCACCCCTCCACTTT	CASSEINRGYNSPLHF
TRBV29-1	many	NA	TRBJ2-5	TGCAGCGTTGAATTCAGGTCTCGGGAGACCCAGTACTTC	CSVEFRSRETQYF
TRBV7-9	few	NA	TRBJ2-7	TGTGCCAGCAGCTTGGGGACCGGGGCAAGTAACTACGAGCAGTACTTC	CASSLGTGASNYEQYF
TRBV20-1	NA	TRBD2	TRBJ2-7	TGCAGTGCTAGTCGCGGGGGGGTTTACGAGCAGTACTTC	CSASRGGVYEQYF
TRBV15	once	TRBD1	TRBJ1-6	TGTGCCACCAGCGGGGGGGGACAGGGGGCTCCTTCCTCCTATAATTCACCCCTCCACTTT	CATSGGGQGAPSSYNSPLHF